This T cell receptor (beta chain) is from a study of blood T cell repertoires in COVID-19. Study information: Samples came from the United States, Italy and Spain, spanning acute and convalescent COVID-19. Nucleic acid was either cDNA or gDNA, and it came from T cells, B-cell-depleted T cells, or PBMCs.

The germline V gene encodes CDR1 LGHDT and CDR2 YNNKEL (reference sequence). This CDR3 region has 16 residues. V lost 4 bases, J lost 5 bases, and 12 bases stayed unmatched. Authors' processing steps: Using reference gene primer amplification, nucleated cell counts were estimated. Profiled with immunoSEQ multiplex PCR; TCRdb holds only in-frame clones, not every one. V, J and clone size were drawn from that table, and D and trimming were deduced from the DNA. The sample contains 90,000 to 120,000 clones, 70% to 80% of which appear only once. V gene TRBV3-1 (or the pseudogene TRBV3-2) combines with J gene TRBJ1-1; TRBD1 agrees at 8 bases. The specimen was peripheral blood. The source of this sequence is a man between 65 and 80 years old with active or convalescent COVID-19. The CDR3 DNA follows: TGTGCCAGCAGCCTGAGGCAACAGGGGGTCGGGACTGAAGCTTTCTTT. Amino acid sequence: CASSLRQQGVGTEAFF.